This paragraph reports one T cell receptor (beta chain). Losses at the gene ends were 4 bases for V and 3 bases for J; bases not matched to a gene: 3. Germline V lookup: CDR1 SNHLY, CDR2 FYNNEI. This CDR3 contains 13 residues. The source of the sample is a study of shared clonotypes between healthy human individuals. Across several immunoSEQ plates, the genomic DNA of each subset was split evenly. The data were produced by immunoSEQ multiplex PCR, yet TCRdb's version contains in-frame clones alone and is incomplete. The table shows about 1.5 million clones, with 98% occurring only once. The receptor's source is a young man in good health. The chain employs TRBV2 and TRBJ2-7; 7 nucleotides agree with TRBD1. Sequencing was performed on naive CD4+ T cells sorted from blood. Subset defined: CD45RA+ positively selected. CDR3 nucleotide sequence: TGTGCCAGCAGTGGTGACAGGGACTACGAGCAGTACTTC. It is translated as CASSGDRDYEQYF.